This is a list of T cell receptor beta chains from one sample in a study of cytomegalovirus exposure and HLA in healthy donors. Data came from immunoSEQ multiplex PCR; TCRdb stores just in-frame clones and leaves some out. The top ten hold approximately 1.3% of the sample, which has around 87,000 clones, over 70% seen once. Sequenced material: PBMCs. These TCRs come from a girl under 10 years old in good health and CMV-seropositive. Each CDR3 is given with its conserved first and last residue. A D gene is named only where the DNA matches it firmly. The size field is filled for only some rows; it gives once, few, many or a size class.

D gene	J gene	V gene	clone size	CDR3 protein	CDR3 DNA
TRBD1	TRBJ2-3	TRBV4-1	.	CASSTRTGPGTDTQYF	TGCGCCAGCAGCACCCGGACAGGGCCGGGGACAGATACGCAGTATTTT
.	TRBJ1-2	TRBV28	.	CASSLSGETKDYGYTF	TGTGCCAGCAGTTTATCGGGAGAAACAAAGGACTATGGCTACACCTTC
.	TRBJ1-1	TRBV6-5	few	CATLWGGTEAFF	TGTGCCACTTTGTGGGGAGGCACTGAAGCTTTCTTT
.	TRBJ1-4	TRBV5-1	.	CASSLDSGLELFF	TGCGCCAGCAGCTTGGACAGCGGGTTGGAACTGTTTTTT
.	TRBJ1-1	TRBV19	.	CASTKLLRSEAFF	TGTGCCAGTACTAAATTACTCCGGTCTGAAGCTTTCTTT
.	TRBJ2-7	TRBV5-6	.	CASSPSGGRGGDTYEQYF	TGTGCCAGCAGCCCTTCTGGAGGGCGCGGCGGGGATACCTATGAGCAGTACTTC
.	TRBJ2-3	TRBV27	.	CASSLRAGLQPGDTQYF	TGTGCCAGCAGCCTTCGGGCGGGACTCCAGCCGGGGGATACGCAGTATTTT
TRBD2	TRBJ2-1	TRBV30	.	CAFGAGGVVGEQFF	TGTGCCTTTGGGGCGGGAGGGGTGGTCGGGGAGCAGTTCTTC
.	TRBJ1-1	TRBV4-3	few	CASSQDGAGLNTEAFF	TGCGCCAGCAGCCAAGATGGCGCAGGCCTGAACACTGAAGCTTTCTTT
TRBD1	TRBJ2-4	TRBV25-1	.	CASSGDRDKNIQYF	TGTGCCAGCAGTGGGGACAGAGATAAAAACATTCAGTACTTC
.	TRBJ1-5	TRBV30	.	CAWGGIGNQPQHF	TGTGCCTGGGGGGGCATCGGGAATCAGCCCCAGCATTTT
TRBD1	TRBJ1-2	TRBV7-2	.	CASSLPTGVNGYTF	TGTGCCAGCAGCTTACCTACAGGGGTAAATGGCTACACCTTC
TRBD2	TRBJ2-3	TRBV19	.	CASSHWEAGSSRDRTDTQYF	TGTGCCAGTAGCCATTGGGAAGCGGGGTCGAGTCGCGATCGCACAGATACGCAGTATTTT
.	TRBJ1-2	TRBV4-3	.	CASSQDTVLSGYTF	TGCGCCAGCAGCCAAGATACAGTTCTGAGTGGCTACACCTTC